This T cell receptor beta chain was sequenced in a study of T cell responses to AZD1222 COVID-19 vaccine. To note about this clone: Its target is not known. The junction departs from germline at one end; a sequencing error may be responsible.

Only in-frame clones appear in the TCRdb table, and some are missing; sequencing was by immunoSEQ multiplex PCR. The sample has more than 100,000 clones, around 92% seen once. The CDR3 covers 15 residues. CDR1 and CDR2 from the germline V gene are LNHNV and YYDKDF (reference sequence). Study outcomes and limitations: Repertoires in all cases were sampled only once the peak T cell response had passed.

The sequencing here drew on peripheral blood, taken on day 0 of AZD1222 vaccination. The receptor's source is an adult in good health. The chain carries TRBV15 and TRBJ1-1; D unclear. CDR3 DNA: TGTGCCACCAGCGGAGACACCGATGTGAACACTGAAGCTTTCTTT. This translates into CATSGDTDVNTEAFF.